The clone carrying this T cell receptor (beta chain) was recorded a few times. Its antigen remains unidentified. V was pared by 0 bases and J by 12 bases, with 15 bases between. The germline gives CDR1 KGHSY, CDR2 FQNENV. The CDR3 covers 14 residues. Expressed TCRB transcripts were sequenced, since all the RNA that had been isolated was reverse transcribed. Sequencing was performed with immunoSEQ multiplex PCR; in TCRdb, only in-frame clones are kept and a portion is missing. Of roughly 160,000 clones listed, approximately 9% are singletons. This specimen comes from a study of beta chain features in type 1 diabetes. Study conclusions and caveats: Within each of all four CD4+ subsets, Type 1 diabetes patients had TCRB CDR3s that were moderately but significantly shorter.

The chain carries TRBV16 and TRBJ2-1, with D possibly TRBD1 on 5 matching bases. The sequence came from a woman between 18 and 30 years old with type 1 diabetes. Sequenced: central memory CD4+ T cells from blood. The CDR3 sequence: CASSQSEARGLQFF. CDR3 sequence (DNA): TGTGCCAGCAGCCAATCTGAGGCTAGGGGCTTGCAGTTCTTC.